Listed below are T cell receptor beta chains from one sample, sequenced in a study of identical twins. TCRdb passed the 5' RACE reads through MiXCR, listing each CDR3 protein once. The sample holds some 500,000 distinct CDR3 sequences, around a tenth seen once. These sequences were also reported in another study, on yellow fever vaccine responses in identical twins.

Source material: PBMCs. These receptors came from a young woman in good health. The CDR3 runs from the conserved cysteine through the conserved F or W. D genes are given only for firm matches. A row's size may be missing; if present it is once, few, many or a size class.

size	V	D	J	length	DNA	CDR3
many	TRBV6-1	-	TRBJ1-4	18	TGTGCCAGCCGGACGAACAGGGCCGGCCCCGATGGGTATGAAAAACTGTTTTTT	CASRTNRAGPDGYEKLFF
few	TRBV20-1	-	TRBJ2-3	13	TGCAGTGCACACGACAGGAGAGCAGATACGCAGTATTTT	CSAHDRRADTQYF
many	TRBV7-9	-	TRBJ2-7	14	TGTGCCAGCAGCTTAACCGTCCAGTCCTACGAGCAGTACTTC	CASSLTVQSYEQYF
few	TRBV5-1	-	TRBJ2-7	14	TGCGCCAGCAGCCACGAGACACGGTCCTACGAGCAGTACTTC	CASSHETRSYEQYF
many	TRBV29-1	-	TRBJ2-1	12	TGCAGCGTGAGAGGAGGGGCCAATGAGCAGTTCTTC	CSVRGGANEQFF
-	TRBV21-1	-	TRBJ2-1	16	TGTGCCAGCAGCAAAATGGACAGTTTGGTCCATAATGAGCAGTTCTTC	CASSKMDSLVHNEQFF
-	TRBV7-2	-	TRBJ2-5	15	TGTGCCAGCAGCTTAGCGCTAGGGGCGATGGAGACCCAGTACTTC	CASSLALGAMETQYF
-	TRBV4-3	-	TRBJ2-7	15	TGCGCCAGCAGCCAAGGGAGATCATCCTCCTACGAGCAGTACTTC	CASSQGRSSSYEQYF
many	TRBV12-3/TRBV12-4	-	TRBJ2-5	11	TGTGCCAGTGCCAGGGAAGAGACCCAGTACTTC	CASAREETQYF
many	TRBV12-3/TRBV12-4	-	TRBJ1-5	14	TGTGCCAGCAGCTCAACAGTTAGCAATCAGCCCCAGCATTTT	CASSSTVSNQPQHF
few	TRBV7-9	-	TRBJ2-7	14	TGTGCCAGCAGCTTCCCAGGACGGTCTGGAGAGCAGTACTTC	CASSFPGRSGEQYF
-	TRBV7-9	-	TRBJ2-7	17	TGTGCCAGCAGCTTTAAGGCGACGGACCCTAACTCCTACGAGCAGTACTTC	CASSFKATDPNSYEQYF
many	TRBV20-1	-	TRBJ2-3	13	TGCAGTGCTAGTCCCTTGGCCACAGATACGCAGTATTTT	CSASPLATDTQYF
few	TRBV20-1	-	TRBJ2-1	13	TGCAGTGCTAGCAGATTCCCCTCGGGTGAGCAGTTCTTC	CSASRFPSGEQFF
-	TRBV19	TRBD2	TRBJ2-1	13	TGTGCCAGTAACCTAGCGGGGTACAATGAGCAGTTCTTC	CASNLAGYNEQFF
many	TRBV27	-	TRBJ1-5	15	TGTGCCAGCAGTTGGGACGGACTTAGCAATCAGCCCCAGCATTTT	CASSWDGLSNQPQHF